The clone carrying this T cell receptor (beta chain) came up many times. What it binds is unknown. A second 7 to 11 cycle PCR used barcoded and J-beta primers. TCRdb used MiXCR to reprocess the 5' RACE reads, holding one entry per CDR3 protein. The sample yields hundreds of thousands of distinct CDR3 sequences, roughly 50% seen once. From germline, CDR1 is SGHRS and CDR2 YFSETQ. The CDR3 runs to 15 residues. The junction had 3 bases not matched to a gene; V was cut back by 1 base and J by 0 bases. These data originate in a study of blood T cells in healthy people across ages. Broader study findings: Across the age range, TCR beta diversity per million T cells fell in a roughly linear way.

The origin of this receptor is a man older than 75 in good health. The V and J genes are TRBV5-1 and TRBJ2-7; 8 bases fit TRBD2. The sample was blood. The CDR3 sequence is CASSLWSGSSYEQYF. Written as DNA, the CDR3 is TGCGCCAGCAGCTTGTGGAGCGGGAGCTCCTACGAGCAGTACTTC.